This T cell receptor (beta chain) was documented in a study of technical replicates of blood from a handful of donors. Produced via immunoSEQ multiplex PCR; TCRdb's table is partial and in-frame only. The sample shows under 75,000 clones, approximately 83% of them seen only once. The CDR3 has 16 amino acids. Germline V CDR1 and CDR2: SGHTA, FQGNSA. V shed 5 bases, J shed 0 bases, and the junction held 9 bases outside the gene matches. V is TRBV7-2 and J is TRBJ1-1; 7 bases line up with TRBD1. The sequence was obtained from a human donor in good health. Some clones in this sample may be carry-over from other donors' samples. The source material was PBMCs. CDR3 loop: CASSPRTGLMNTEAFF. CDR3 in DNA: TGTGCCAGCAGCCCTAGGACAGGATTAATGAACACTGAAGCTTTCTTT.